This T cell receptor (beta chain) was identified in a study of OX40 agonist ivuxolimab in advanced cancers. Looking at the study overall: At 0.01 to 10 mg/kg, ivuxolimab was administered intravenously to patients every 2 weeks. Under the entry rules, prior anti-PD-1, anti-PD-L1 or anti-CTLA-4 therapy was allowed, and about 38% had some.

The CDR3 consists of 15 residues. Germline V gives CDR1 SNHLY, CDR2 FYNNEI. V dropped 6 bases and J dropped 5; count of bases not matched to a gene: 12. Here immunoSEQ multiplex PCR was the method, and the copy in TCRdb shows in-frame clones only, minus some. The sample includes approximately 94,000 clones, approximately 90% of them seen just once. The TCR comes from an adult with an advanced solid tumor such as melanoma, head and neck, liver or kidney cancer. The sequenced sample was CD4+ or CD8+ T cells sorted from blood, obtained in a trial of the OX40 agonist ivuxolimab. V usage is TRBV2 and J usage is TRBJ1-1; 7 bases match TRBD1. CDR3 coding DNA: TGTGCCAGCAGCCCAGCCAGACAGGGAGGGACTGAAGCTTTCTTT. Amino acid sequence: CASSPARQGGTEAFF. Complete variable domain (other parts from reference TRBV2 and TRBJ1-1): EPEVTQTPSHQVTQMGQEVILRCVPISNHLYFYWYRQILGQKVEFLVSFYNNEISEKSEIFDDQFSVERPDGSNFTLKIRSTKLEDSAMYFCASSPARQGGTEAFFGQGTRLTVV.